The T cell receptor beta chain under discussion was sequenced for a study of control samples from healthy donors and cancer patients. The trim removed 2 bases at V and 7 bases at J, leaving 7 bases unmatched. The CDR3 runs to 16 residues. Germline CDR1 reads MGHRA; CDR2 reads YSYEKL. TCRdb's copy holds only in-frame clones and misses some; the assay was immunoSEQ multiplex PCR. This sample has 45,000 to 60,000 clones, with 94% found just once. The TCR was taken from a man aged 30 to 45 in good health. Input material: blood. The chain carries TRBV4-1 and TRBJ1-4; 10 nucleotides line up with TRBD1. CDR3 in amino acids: CASSQQVGQGLEKLFF. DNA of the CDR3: TGCGCCAGCAGCCAACAAGTGGGACAGGGGCTTGAAAAACTGTTTTTT.